Given below is one TCR beta chain in context. The table came from immunoSEQ multiplex PCR; TCRdb's copy has only in-frame clones and leaves some out. Among tens of thousands of clones listed, roughly 87% were seen once. The sample is drawn from a study of blood T cell repertoires in COVID-19. For the study at large: The analysed material was cDNA or gDNA that came from T cells, B-cell-depleted T cells, or PBMCs.

The CDR3 contains 14 residues. V lost 3 bases and J lost 4, with 14 bases in between. Germline assignment: CDR1 SGDLS and CDR2 YYNGEE. The sequence was collected from a human donor in a cohort sampled during active COVID-19. The V gene is TRBV9, the J gene TRBJ2-7; tentative D call: TRBD1 (5 bases). Material for sequencing was peripheral blood. The CDR3 DNA is TGTGCCAGCAGCGGGGGCCAAGCCGGTTACGAGCAGTACTTC. The encoded protein is CASSGGQAGYEQYF.